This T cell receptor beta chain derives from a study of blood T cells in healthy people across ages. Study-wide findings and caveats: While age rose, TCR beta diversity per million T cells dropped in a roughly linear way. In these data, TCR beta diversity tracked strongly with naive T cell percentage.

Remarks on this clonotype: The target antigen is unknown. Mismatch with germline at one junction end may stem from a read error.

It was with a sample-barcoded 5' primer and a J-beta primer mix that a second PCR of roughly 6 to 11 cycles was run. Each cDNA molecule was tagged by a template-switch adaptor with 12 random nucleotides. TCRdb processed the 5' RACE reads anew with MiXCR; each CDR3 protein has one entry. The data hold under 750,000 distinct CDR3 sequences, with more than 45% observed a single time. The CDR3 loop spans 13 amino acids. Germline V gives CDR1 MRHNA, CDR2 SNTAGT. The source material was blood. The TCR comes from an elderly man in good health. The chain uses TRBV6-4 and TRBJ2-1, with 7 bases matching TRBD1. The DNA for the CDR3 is TGTGTCAGCAGTCCTGGGACAGACAATGAGCAGTTCTTC. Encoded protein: CVSSPGTDNEQFF.